The entry that follows covers one T cell receptor beta chain sequence. This entry comes from a study of control samples from healthy donors and cancer patients. Trimming cost V 2 bases and J 0 bases; bases outside gene matches: 8. The germline V gene encodes CDR1 KGHSH and CDR2 LQKENI. This CDR3 region has 18 residues. Only in-frame clones appear in the TCRdb table, and some are missing; sequencing was by immunoSEQ multiplex PCR. The sample records around 93,000 clones, about nine tenths being singletons. Source material: blood. The chain has TRBV18 and TRBJ2-2; TRBD1 matches at 8 bases. This receptor was obtained from a human donor in good health. The donor label of this sample is uncertain. CDR3 bases: TGTGCCAGCTCACCAGGGACAGGAGCCATATCGAACACCGGGGAGCTGTTTTTT. This encodes CASSPGTGAISNTGELFF.